This T cell receptor beta chain originates from a study of CD8 T cells in Susac syndrome. This clonotype appeared once. Per germline, CDR1 SGHTA and CDR2 FQGTGA. Unmatched junction bases numbered 8, after V lost 4 bases and J lost 9 bases. The CDR3 runs to 15 residues. RNA in amounts of roughly 0.5 to 1 ug was reverse transcribed with random hexamers. TCR beta CDR3 was amplified by immunoSEQ multiplex PCR. This amplification extended across 54 Vbeta and 13 Jbeta segments. TCRdb passed the immunoSEQ multiplex PCR reads through MiXCR, listing each CDR3 protein once. Among 150,000 or so distinct CDR3 sequences, about 94% were seen once, and the ten largest hold under 0.15%.

The source material was CD4+ T cells from PBMCs. The receptor was derived from a human donor in good health. The J gene is TRBJ2-1, the V gene TRBV7-3; TRBD2 matches 11 bases. CDR3 bases: TGTGCCAGCAGCTCCCGACTAGCGGGGCACACTGAGCAGTTCTTC. This gives the protein CASSSRLAGHTEQFF.